Listed below are T cell receptor beta chains from one sample, sequenced in a study of neurological immune-mediated disorders. MiXCR was run by TCRdb on the 5' RACE reads, yielding one entry per CDR3 protein. Among tens of thousands of distinct CDR3 sequences listed, around 5.2% were seen once. The specimen was PBMCs. These receptor sequences come from a man between 18 and 35 years old with multiple sclerosis. Each CDR3 is given with its conserved first and last residue. A D gene is named only where the DNA matches it firmly. Only some rows state a clone size, as once, few, many or a class for expanded clones.

TRBV7-9	NA	TRBJ1-1	many	CASSRLTGMNTEAFF	TGTGCCAGCAGTAGACTGACAGGTATGAACACTGAAGCTTTCTTT
TRBV7-8	NA	TRBJ2-1	many	CASSDTLAGRLNEQFF	TGTGCCAGCAGCGATACACTAGCCGGCAGGTTGAATGAGCAGTTCTTC
TRBV12-3/TRBV12-4	NA	TRBJ1-6	NA	CASSFLRRFTSSSYNSPLHF	TGTGCCAGCAGTTTCCTCAGAAGGTTCACCTCCAGCTCCTATAATTCACCCCTCCACTTT
TRBV28	TRBD1	TRBJ2-7	many	CASSPIGQGTYEQYF	TGTGCCAGCAGCCCCATAGGACAGGGAACCTACGAGCAGTACTTC
TRBV12-3/TRBV12-4	NA	TRBJ1-1	many	CANMRGVF	TGTGCCAACATGAGGGGGGTCTTT
TRBV5-1	TRBD1	TRBJ2-3	few	CASSRGQGKDTQYF	TGCGCCAGCAGCCGGGGACAGGGAAAGGATACGCAGTATTTT
TRBV20-1	TRBD1	TRBJ1-5	few	CSARVGQSNQPQNF	TGCAGTGCTAGGGTGGGACAGAGCAATCAGCCCCAGAATTTT
TRBV6-1	NA	TRBJ2-4	NA	CASSEWGPSAKKIQYF	TGTGCCAGCAGTGAATGGGGCCCAAGCGCCAAAAAAATTCAGTACTTC
TRBV20-1	TRBD1	TRBJ1-4	many	CSARKRTGAATNEKLFF	TGCAGTGCTAGAAAGAGGACAGGAGCAGCAACTAATGAAAAACTGTTTTTT
TRBV24-1	TRBD1	TRBJ2-1	many	CATSDPGGGNYNEQFF	TGTGCCACCAGTGACCCAGGGGGTGGGAACTACAATGAGCAGTTCTTC
TRBV13	NA	TRBJ2-1	many	CASSWSGNEQFF	TGTGCCAGCAGCTGGTCAGGGAATGAGCAGTTCTTC
TRBV5-1	NA	TRBJ2-3	many	CASSFLAQPDTQYF	TGCGCCAGCAGCTTCCTAGCGCAGCCAGATACGCAGTATTTT
TRBV20-1	TRBD1	TRBJ1-5	many	CSASQGARDQPQHF	TGCAGTGCATCTCAGGGGGCCCGCGATCAGCCCCAGCATTTT
TRBV20-1	NA	TRBJ1-1	many	CSARAGLNTEAFF	TGCAGTGCTAGAGCAGGGCTGAACACTGAAGCTTTCTTT
TRBV29-1	TRBD1	TRBJ1-2	many	CSVEDPGQGAPVNYGYTF	TGCAGCGTTGAAGACCCGGGACAGGGGGCTCCGGTTAACTATGGCTACACCTTC
TRBV20-1	NA	TRBJ2-1	NA	CSADRGSNEQFF	TGCAGTGCTGATCGGGGTAGCAATGAGCAGTTCTTC
TRBV15	NA	TRBJ2-7	NA	CATSRGRTSSYEQYF	TGTGCCACCAGCAGAGGTAGGACAAGCTCCTACGAGCAGTACTTC
TRBV5-1	TRBD1	TRBJ2-1	many	CASSWDSRTYNEQFF	TGCGCCAGCAGCTGGGACAGCCGAACCTACAATGAGCAGTTCTTC
TRBV20-1	NA	TRBJ1-2	many	CSASTGRLYGYTF	TGCAGTGCCTCGACAGGACGTCTCTATGGCTACACCTTC
TRBV7-3	NA	TRBJ2-3	few	CASRQGDTQYF	TGTGCCAGCAGACAGGGAGATACGCAGTATTTT
TRBV20-1	TRBD2	TRBJ2-3	many	CSAPPSGGDTQYF	TGCAGTGCTCCACCTAGCGGGGGGGATACGCAGTATTTT
TRBV24-1	NA	TRBJ2-2	NA	CATSGVGDNTGELFF	TGTGCTACCAGTGGAGTAGGGGATAACACCGGGGAGCTGTTTTTT
TRBV12-3/TRBV12-4	NA	TRBJ1-5	many	CASSFSSGGNQPQHF	TGTGCCAGCAGTTTTTCGTCGGGTGGCAATCAGCCCCAGCATTTT
TRBV5-1	TRBD1	TRBJ2-1	many	CASSLGQGKNEQFF	TGCGCCAGCAGCTTGGGACAGGGTAAGAATGAGCAGTTCTTC
TRBV20-1	TRBD1	TRBJ1-4	many	CSARPGTGNEKLFF	TGCAGTGCAAGACCCGGGACAGGGAATGAAAAACTGTTTTTT
TRBV29-1	TRBD1	TRBJ2-1	many	CSVQAGTGYPDEQFF	TGCAGCGTTCAGGCCGGGACAGGGTATCCAGATGAGCAGTTCTTC
TRBV5-1	NA	TRBJ2-1	few	CASSPGSKRANEQFF	TGCGCCAGCAGCCCGGGAAGTAAAAGGGCCAATGAGCAGTTCTTC
TRBV3-1	TRBD1	TRBJ1-4	many	CASSQWDRDEKLFF	TGTGCCAGCAGCCAATGGGACAGGGACGAAAAACTGTTTTTT
TRBV2	TRBD2	TRBJ2-5	NA	CASNIAGYQETQYF	TGTGCCAGCAATATAGCGGGGTACCAAGAGACCCAGTACTTC
TRBV5-1	TRBD2	TRBJ2-2	many	CASSLASGRSGELFF	TGCGCCAGCAGCTTGGCTAGCGGGAGGTCCGGGGAGCTGTTTTTT
TRBV24-1	TRBD2	TRBJ2-7	many	CATSSGTSGYEQYF	TGTGCCACCAGCTCCGGGACTAGCGGTTACGAGCAGTACTTC
TRBV5-1	NA	TRBJ2-4	many	CASSRTQHVKNIQYF	TGCGCCAGCAGCCGGACCCAACATGTCAAAAACATTCAGTACTTC
TRBV2	TRBD1	TRBJ1-1	many	CASKGTGVNTEAFF	TGTGCCAGCAAAGGGACAGGGGTAAACACTGAAGCTTTCTTT
TRBV11-1	NA	TRBJ2-7	many	CASNTPPYEQYF	TGTGCCAGCAACACCCCCCCCTACGAGCAGTACTTC
TRBV5-6	NA	TRBJ1-1	many	CASSIQGGTEAFF	TGTGCCAGCAGCATCCAGGGAGGGACTGAAGCTTTCTTT
TRBV29-1	NA	TRBJ1-2	many	CSVGAYLGAPLYGYTF	TGCAGCGTTGGGGCCTACTTAGGTGCCCCCCTCTATGGCTACACCTTC
TRBV7-8	TRBD1	TRBJ2-2	many	CASSSPSTGVWTGELFF	TGTGCCAGCAGCTCACCTTCCACAGGGGTGTGGACCGGGGAGCTGTTTTTT
TRBV27	TRBD2	TRBJ2-7	many	CASSFSGRTAYEQYF	TGTGCCAGCAGTTTCAGCGGGAGGACAGCCTACGAGCAGTACTTC
TRBV10-3	TRBD1	TRBJ2-3	NA	CAISESPGTGNTDTQYF	TGTGCCATCAGTGAGTCACCCGGGACAGGGAACACAGATACGCAGTATTTT
TRBV5-6	TRBD1	TRBJ2-1	NA	CASSLRDRGFNEQFF	TGTGCCAGCAGCCTCCGGGACAGGGGGTTCAATGAGCAGTTCTTC
TRBV20-1	TRBD2	TRBJ2-2	many	CSARGGGSPGELFF	TGCAGTGCTAGAGGCGGGGGATCCCCCGGGGAGCTGTTTTTT
TRBV20-1	NA	TRBJ2-1	many	CSARDRQQMWNEQFF	TGCAGTGCTAGAGATCGCCAGCAGATGTGGAATGAGCAGTTCTTC
TRBV28	TRBD1	TRBJ1-5	many	CASSPGQGFQPQHF	TGTGCCAGCAGTCCGGGACAGGGTTTTCAGCCCCAGCATTTT
TRBV6-2/TRBV6-3	TRBD2	TRBJ2-1	many	CASRWGRANEQFF	TGTGCCAGCAGATGGGGGAGGGCCAATGAGCAGTTCTTC
TRBV5-1	NA	TRBJ2-1	many	CASSLRSNEQFF	TGCGCCAGCAGCTTGCGCTCCAATGAGCAGTTCTTC
TRBV7-3	TRBD1	TRBJ2-1	many	CASSLVGRGTGRNNEQFF	TGTGCCAGCAGCTTAGTCGGTCGGGGGACAGGCCGTAACAATGAGCAGTTCTTC
TRBV28	NA	TRBJ2-4	many	CASMRPDRAKNIQYF	TGTGCCAGCATGCGCCCGGACCGAGCCAAAAACATTCAGTACTTC
TRBV4-3	TRBD2	TRBJ2-6	many	CASSQGGGSGANVLTF	TGCGCCAGCAGCCAAGGGGGGGGCTCTGGGGCCAACGTCCTGACTTTC
TRBV7-3	TRBD2	TRBJ2-3	NA	CASSLTEREGFKDTQYF	TGTGCCAGCAGCTTGACGGAGCGGGAGGGCTTCAAAGATACGCAGTATTTT
TRBV20-1	TRBD2	TRBJ2-1	many	CSAQRGPYNEQFF	TGCAGTGCACAGCGGGGGCCCTACAATGAGCAGTTCTTC
TRBV27	NA	TRBJ1-1	NA	CASSFQGAGTEAFF	TGTGCCAGCAGCTTTCAGGGCGCAGGCACTGAAGCTTTCTTT
TRBV4-3	TRBD1	TRBJ1-4	many	CASSQGPGTGREKLFF	TGCGCCAGCAGCCAAGGACCCGGGACAGGGAGAGAAAAACTGTTTTTT
TRBV20-1	NA	TRBJ1-4	many	CSARRTGEKLFF	TGCAGTGCTAGGAGGACGGGGGAAAAACTGTTTTTT